These 7 T cell receptor beta chains were sequenced from one sample in a study of CD8+CD57+ T cells in acquired aplastic anemia (dated by TCRdb to about 2018). The data were produced on an Illumina HiSeq 2000. TCR beta VDJ combination and CDR3 sequence profiling used genomic DNA as the template. Through fastp at Q25 and MiXCR, TCRdb rebuilt clones from the public reads, retaining in-frame beta chains. Entries are consolidated by CDR3 protein sequence, retaining the most common genes and DNA. The sample table records 65,000 or so distinct CDR3 sequences; about 50% of these occur just once. Jointly, the top ten make up over 2% of the sample. The sequenced sample consisted of sorted CD4+, CD8+, or CD8+CD57+ T cells (not recorded which) from PBMCs. These receptors were taken from a human donor in good health, serving as a control.

V is TRBV7-6 and J is TRBJ2-7; D remains ambiguous. From germline, CDR1 is SGHVS and CDR2 FNYEAQ. V shed 2 bases and J shed 0 bases, with 8 bases lying between them. The length of the CDR3 is 14 residues. CDR3: CASSLSGSSYEQYF. The CDR3 DNA is TGTGCCAGCAGCTTATCCGGCAGCTCCTACGAGCAGTACTTC. Together with reference TRBV7-6 and TRBJ2-7, the CDR3 gives the full variable domain: GAGVSQSPRYKVTKRGQDVALRCDPISGHVSLYWYRQALGQGPEFLTYFNYEAQQDKSGLPNDRFSAERPEGSISTLTIQRTEQRDSAMYRCASSLSGSSYEQYFGPGTRLTVT.

The chain employs TRBV24-1 and TRBJ2-1; D tentatively fits TRBD1 or TRBD2 (6 bases each). CDR3 length: 14 residues. With 0 bases removed from V and 8 bases from J, the gap between germline ends came to 10 bases. Germline V lookup: CDR1 KGHDR, CDR2 SFDVKD. CDR3 residues: CATSDLSGAYEQFF. CDR3 DNA: TGTGCCACCAGTGATTTGTCGGGGGCGTATGAGCAGTTCTTC.

This clonotype appeared a single time. This chain uses TRBV6-1 with TRBJ2-7; maybe TRBD1 (5 bases). The CDR3 runs to 17 residues. From germline, CDR1 is MNHNS and CDR2 SASEGT. V was clipped by 0 bases and J by 0 bases, with 15 bases between them. In nucleotides, the CDR3 is TGTGCCAGCAGTGAAGCGTGGTTGGCAGGGTTCTCCTACGAGCAGTACTTC. It specifies CASSEAWLAGFSYEQYF.

This clonotype turned up a few times. The chain carries TRBV19 and TRBJ2-1; D not resolved. The CDR3 sequence is 15 residues long. Trimming shortened V by 7 bases and J by 5 bases, and 18 bases separated the two germline ends. Germline V gene sequence: CDR1 LNHDA, CDR2 SQIVND (reference sequence). The CDR3 DNA sequence: TGTGCCAGTAATGGGCTAGTTGCCCTGCACAATGAGCAGTTCTTC. It specifies CASNGLVALHNEQFF.

Worth noting for this clonotype: One base away lies a much larger clone, so this may be a sequencing read error. The rearrangement joins TRBV18 to TRBJ1-1, with D unclear. The CDR3 length is 15 residues. Germline V lookup: CDR1 KGHSH, CDR2 LQKENI. CDR3 bases: TGTGCCAGCCCACCACCGTTGAAGGGGAACACTGAAGCTTTCTTT. Translated: CASPPPLKGNTEAFF.

V gene TRBV9 combines with J gene TRBJ1-1, with D uncertain. Germline V lookup: CDR1 SGDLS, CDR2 YYNGEE. V gave up 1 base and J gave up 1 base, with 11 bases separating them. The CDR3 spans 15 residues. The CDR3 DNA reads as TGTGCCAGCAGCGTACAAACAGCTACGAACACTGAAGCTTTCTTT. Translated: CASSVQTATNTEAFF.

This clonotype is labeled as medium-sized. The chain combines TRBV15 with TRBJ2-3, with D uncertain. CDR3 length: 15 amino acids. The germline V and J ends were trimmed by 4 bases and 1 base, with 12 bases remaining between them. Germline-derived CDR1 and CDR2 are LNHNV and YYDKDF (reference sequence). The CDR3 bases are TGTGCCACCAGCAACCTGAGCCCGGGCACAGATACGCAGTATTTT. Translating gives CATSNLSPGTDTQYF.